This TCR beta chain stems from a study of blood T cells in healthy people across ages. With a J-beta primer mix and a sample-barcoded 5' primer, a second PCR ran 7 to 11 cycles. TCRdb passed the 5' RACE reads through MiXCR, listing each CDR3 protein once. The sample shows more than 800,000 distinct CDR3 sequences, roughly 26% of them seen only once. The CDR3 has 14 residues. Germline CDR1 and CDR2: SGHVS and FNYEAQ. V was shortened by 2 bases and J by 11 bases, with 13 bases between the two germline ends. The chain has TRBV7-6 and TRBJ1-6; D is undetermined. The sequence derives from a woman aged 80 or over in good health. Sequencing input: blood. The DNA of the CDR3 is TGTGCCAGCAGCTTACGTCCGACCGGGGCACCCCTCCACTTT. This codes for CASSLRPTGAPLHF.